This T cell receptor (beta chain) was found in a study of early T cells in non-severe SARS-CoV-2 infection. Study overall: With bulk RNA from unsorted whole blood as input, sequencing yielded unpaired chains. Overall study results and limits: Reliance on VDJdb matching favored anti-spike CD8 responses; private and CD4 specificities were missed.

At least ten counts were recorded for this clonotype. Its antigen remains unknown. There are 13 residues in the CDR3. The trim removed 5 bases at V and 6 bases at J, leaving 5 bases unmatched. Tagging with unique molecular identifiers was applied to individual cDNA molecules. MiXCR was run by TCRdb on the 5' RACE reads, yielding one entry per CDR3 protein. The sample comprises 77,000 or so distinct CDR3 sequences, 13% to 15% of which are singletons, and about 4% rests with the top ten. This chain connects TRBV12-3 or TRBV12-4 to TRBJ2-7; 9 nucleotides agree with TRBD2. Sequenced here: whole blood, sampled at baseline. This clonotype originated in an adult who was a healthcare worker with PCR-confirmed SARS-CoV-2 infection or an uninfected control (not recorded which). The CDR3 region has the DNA TGTGCCAGCAGTCTTAGCGGGAGAGGCGAGCAGTACTTC. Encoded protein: CASSLSGRGEQYF.